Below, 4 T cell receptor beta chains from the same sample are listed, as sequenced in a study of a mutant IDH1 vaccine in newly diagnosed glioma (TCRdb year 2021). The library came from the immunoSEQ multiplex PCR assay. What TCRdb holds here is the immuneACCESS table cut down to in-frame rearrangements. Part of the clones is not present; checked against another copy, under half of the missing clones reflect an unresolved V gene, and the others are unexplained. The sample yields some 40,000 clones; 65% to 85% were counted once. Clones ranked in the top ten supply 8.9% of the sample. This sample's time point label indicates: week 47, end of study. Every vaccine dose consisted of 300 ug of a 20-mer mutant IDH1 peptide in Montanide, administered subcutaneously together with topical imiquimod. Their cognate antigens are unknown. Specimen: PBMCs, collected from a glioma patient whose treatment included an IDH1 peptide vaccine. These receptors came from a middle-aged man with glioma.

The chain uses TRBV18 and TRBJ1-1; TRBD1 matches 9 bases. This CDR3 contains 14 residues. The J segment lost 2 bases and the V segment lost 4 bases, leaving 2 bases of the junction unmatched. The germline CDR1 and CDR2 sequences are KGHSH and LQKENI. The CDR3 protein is CASSRQGVNTEAFF. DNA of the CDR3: TGTGCCAGCTCACGACAGGGGGTTAACACTGAAGCTTTCTTT.

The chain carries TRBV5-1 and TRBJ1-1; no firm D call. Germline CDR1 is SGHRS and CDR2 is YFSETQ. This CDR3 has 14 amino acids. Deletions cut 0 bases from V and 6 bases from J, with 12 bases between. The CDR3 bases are TGCGCCAGCAGCTTGGATCCGGGGTACCCTGAAGCTTTCTTT. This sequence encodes CASSLDPGYPEAFF. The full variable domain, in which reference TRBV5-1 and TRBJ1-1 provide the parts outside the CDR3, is KAGVTQTPRYLIKTRGQQVTLSCSPISGHRSVSWYQQTPGQGLQFLFEYFSETQRNKGNFPGRFSGRQFSNSRSEMNVSTLELGDSALYLCASSLDPGYPEAFFGQGTRLTVV.

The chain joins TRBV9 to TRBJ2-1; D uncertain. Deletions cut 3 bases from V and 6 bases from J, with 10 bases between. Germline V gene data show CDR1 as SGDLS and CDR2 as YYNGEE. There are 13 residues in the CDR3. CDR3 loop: CASSGSSLNEQFF. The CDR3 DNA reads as TGTGCCAGCAGCGGGAGTTCCCTCAATGAGCAGTTCTTC.

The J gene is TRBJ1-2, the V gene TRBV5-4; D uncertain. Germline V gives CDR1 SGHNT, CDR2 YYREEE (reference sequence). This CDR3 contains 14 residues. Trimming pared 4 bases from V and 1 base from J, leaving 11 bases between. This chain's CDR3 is CASSGIRHNYGYTF. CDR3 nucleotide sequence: TGTGCCAGCAGCGGGATACGGCATAACTATGGCTACACCTTC.